The 25 T cell receptor beta chains below all came from one sample that was sequenced in a study of T cells expressing NK-cell markers. TCRdb re-called the 5' RACE reads; one entry per CDR3 protein, DNA not given. Its listing shows about 460,000 distinct CDR3 sequences. The sequencing sample was made of blood T cells: a sorted CD56 or NKG2C T cell subset, CD4+ or CD8+ T cells, or bulk PBMC T cells (not recorded which). The receptor source for this set is a woman aged 50 to 60 in good health.

The genes are TRBV19 and TRBJ1-2; there is no DNA to check the TCRdb D call of TRBD1. The CDR3 extends over 13 amino acids. The germline CDR1 and CDR2 sequences are LNHDA and SQIVND (reference sequence). The CDR3 sequence: CASTDPDRPSYTF. The full variable domain, its missing parts supplied by reference TRBV19 and TRBJ1-2, is DGGITQSPKYLFRKEGQNVTLSCEQNLNHDAMYWYRQDPGQGLRLIYYSQIVNDFQKGDIAEGYSVSREKKESFPLTVTSAQKNPTAFYLCASTDPDRPSYTFGSGTRLTVV.

This chain links TRBV12-5 with TRBJ1-2. The germline CDR1 and CDR2 sequences are LGHNT and FRNRAP. The CDR3 runs to 12 residues. The CDR3 sequence: CASGLPGSGYTF.

The chain is built from TRBV25-1 and TRBJ1-1; TCRdb indicates TRBD1, and absent DNA this call remains unverified. The CDR3 sequence is 13 residues long. CDR1 is MGHDK, CDR2 SYGVNS, per germline. CDR3: CASSERIALRAFF.

The rearrangement joins TRBV5-1 to TRBJ2-7; TCRdb outputs TRBD2, but without DNA this stays unchecked. This CDR3 has 16 amino acids. CDR1 is SGHRS and CDR2 is YFSETQ in the germline V gene. The CDR3 is CASSGTLAGSSYEQYF.

The V call is TRBV25-1, the J call TRBJ2-2; TCRdb selects TRBD1, and the lack of DNA leaves this call unchecked. Per germline, CDR1 MGHDK and CDR2 SYGVNS. The CDR3 sequence is 13 residues long. CDR3 residues: CAIETGFTGELFF.

The rearrangement links TRBV2 to TRBJ2-5; without DNA, the TCRdb call of TRBD2 cannot be checked. Germline assignment: CDR1 SNHLY and CDR2 FYNNEI. The CDR3 has 16 residues. The CDR3: CASRKRLAIQKETQYF.

The rearrangement uses TRBV29-1 and TRBJ2-5; the TCRdb D gene call, TRBD2, has no DNA to confirm it. CDR3 length equals 12 residues. Germline CDR1 reads SQVTM; CDR2 reads ANQGSEA. CDR3 residues: CSVGRGRETQYF.

The rearrangement joins TRBV12-3 or TRBV12-4 to TRBJ1-5; with no DNA, the TCRdb D assignment of TRBD1 cannot be verified. The CDR3 covers 17 residues. The CDR3 protein is CASSSYGTGARNQPQHF.

The rearrangement uses TRBV7-3 and TRBJ1-2; TCRdb indicates TRBD1, and absent DNA this call remains unverified. The CDR3 covers 13 residues. Germline V lookup: CDR1 SGHTA, CDR2 FQGTGA. The CDR3: CARWGQGGYGYTF.

The rearrangement joins TRBV5-1 to TRBJ2-1; with no DNA, the TCRdb D assignment of TRBD1 cannot be verified. Germline V lookup: CDR1 SGHRS, CDR2 YFSETQ. There are 14 residues in the CDR3. CDR3 sequence reads: CASSYQGKGDEQFF.

The rearrangement links TRBV7-8 to TRBJ2-5; TCRdb names TRBD1, which stays unverified in the absence of DNA. CDR1 and CDR2 from the germline V gene are SGHVS and FQNEAQ. The CDR3 consists of 15 residues. The CDR3 protein is CASSLAARGQETQYF.

The chain recombines TRBV7-8 with TRBJ1-1; lacking DNA, the TRBD1 call made by TCRdb goes unchecked. This CDR3 spans 14 amino acids. CDR1 and CDR2 (germline): SGHVS, FQNEAQ. This CDR3 reads CASSGKRGRTEAFF. Full variable domain (remainder filled in from reference TRBV7-8 and TRBJ1-1): GAGVSQSPRYKVAKRGQDVALRCDPISGHVSLFWYQQALGQGPEFLTYFQNEAQLDKSGLPSDRFFAERPEGSVSTLKIQRTQQEDSAVYLCASSGKRGRTEAFFGQGTRLTVV.

The V call is TRBV12-3 or TRBV12-4, the J call TRBJ2-2; the TRBD2 assignment by TCRdb is unverifiable without DNA. This CDR3 is 13 amino acids long. The CDR3 region is CASSPSGTGELFF.

The chain couples TRBV12-3 or TRBV12-4 to TRBJ2-1; the D call of TRBD2 rests on TCRdb alone, since no DNA is present to check it. The CDR3 has 13 residues. The CDR3 loop reads CASGRVSMHEQFF.

The genes are TRBV9 and TRBJ2-7; TCRdb outputs TRBD1, but without DNA this stays unchecked. Looked up from germline, CDR1 is SGDLS and CDR2 is YYNGEE. This CDR3 is built from 14 residues. The CDR3 is CASARGTGLHEQYF.

The V call is TRBV4-2, the J call TRBJ1-3; TCRdb reports TRBD1, a call that lacks DNA to check it against. This CDR3 region has 17 residues. Germline-derived CDR1 and CDR2 are LGHNA and YNFKEQ. CDR3 in amino acids: CASSQAATGSTGNTIYF.

The chain has TRBV11-1 and TRBJ2-1; no DNA is available, so the TRBD1 call from TCRdb remains unchecked. CDR1 SGHAT and CDR2 FQDESV come from the germline V gene (reference sequence). The CDR3 has 15 amino acids. This CDR3 is CASSYRQGVGGEQFF.

The gene calls are TRBV3-1 and TRBJ1-1. Germline lookup yields CDR1 LGHDT and CDR2 YNNKEL (reference sequence). CDR3 length equals 16 residues. The CDR3 region is CASSQSGSTTNTEAFF.

This chain links TRBV5-5 with TRBJ2-1. CDR3 length: 15 residues. Germline loops: CDR1 SGHKS, CDR2 YYEKEE (reference sequence). CDR3: CASSLGGRSNNEQFF.

The chain employs TRBV10-3 and TRBJ2-5; absent DNA, TCRdb's TRBD2 call cannot be checked. Germline CDR1 ENHRY, CDR2 SYGVKD. The CDR3 is made up of 14 amino acids. CDR3 amino acids: CATLAGGLQETQYF.

The chain is built from TRBV29-1 and TRBJ1-2. Germline assignment: CDR1 SQVTM and CDR2 ANQGSEA. The CDR3 totals 11 residues. CDR3 residues: CSVDFGGGYTF. Drawing the rest from reference TRBV29-1 and TRBJ1-2, the complete variable domain is SAVISQKPSRDICQRGTSLTIQCQVDSQVTMMFWYRQQPGQSLTLIATANQGSEATYESGFVIDKFPISRPNLTFSTLTVSNMSPEDSSIYLCSVDFGGGYTFGSGTRLTVV.

The CDR3 is CASSLVGPFNTEAFF. This rearrangement joins TRBV5-5 to TRBJ1-1. This CDR3 is 15 amino acids long. The germline CDR1 and CDR2 sequences are SGHKS and YYEKEE (reference sequence).

V gene TRBV11-2 combines with J gene TRBJ1-2. The CDR3 is 12 amino acids. Per germline, CDR1 SGHAT and CDR2 FQNNGV. The CDR3 loop reads CASSQINYGYTF.

The J gene is TRBJ1-2, the V gene TRBV6-5; TCRdb's D call of TRBD1 is untestable without DNA. The CDR3 has 15 amino acids. CDR1 and CDR2 from the germline V gene are MNHEY and SVGAGI. CDR3 residues: CASSRPSTGLYGYTF.

The chain combines TRBV5-1 with TRBJ1-1; there is no DNA to check the TCRdb D call of TRBD1. Germline assignment: CDR1 SGHRS and CDR2 YFSETQ. The CDR3 totals 15 residues. The CDR3 sequence is CASSLGYGGSTEAFF.